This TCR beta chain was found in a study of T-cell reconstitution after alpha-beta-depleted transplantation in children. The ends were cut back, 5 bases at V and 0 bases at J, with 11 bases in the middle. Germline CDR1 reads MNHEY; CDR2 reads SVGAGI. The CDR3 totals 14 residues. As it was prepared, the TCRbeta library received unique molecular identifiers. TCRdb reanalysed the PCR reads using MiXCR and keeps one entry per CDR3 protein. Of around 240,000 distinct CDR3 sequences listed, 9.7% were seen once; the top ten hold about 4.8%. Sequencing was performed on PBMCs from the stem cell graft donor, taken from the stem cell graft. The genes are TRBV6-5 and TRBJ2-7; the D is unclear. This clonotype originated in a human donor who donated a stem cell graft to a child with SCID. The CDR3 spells CASSHHSSSYEQYF. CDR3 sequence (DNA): TGTGCCAGCAGTCACCACAGTAGCTCCTACGAGCAGTACTTC.